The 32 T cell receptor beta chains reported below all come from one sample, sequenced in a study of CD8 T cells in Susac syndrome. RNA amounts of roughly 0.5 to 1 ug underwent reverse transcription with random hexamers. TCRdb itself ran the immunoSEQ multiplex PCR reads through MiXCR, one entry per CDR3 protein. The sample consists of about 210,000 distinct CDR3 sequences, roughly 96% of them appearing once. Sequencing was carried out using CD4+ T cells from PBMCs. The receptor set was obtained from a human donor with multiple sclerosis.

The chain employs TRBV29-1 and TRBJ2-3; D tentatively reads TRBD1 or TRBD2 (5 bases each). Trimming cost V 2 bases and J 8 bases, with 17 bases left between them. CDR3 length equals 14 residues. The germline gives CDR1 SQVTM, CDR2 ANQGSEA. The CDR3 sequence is CSVEKDARGATQYF. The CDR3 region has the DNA TGCAGCGTTGAAAAGGATGCACGGGGCGCTACGCAGTATTTT.

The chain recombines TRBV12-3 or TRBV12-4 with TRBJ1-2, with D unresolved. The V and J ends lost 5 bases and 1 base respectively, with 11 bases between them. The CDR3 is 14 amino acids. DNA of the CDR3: TGTGCCAGCAGTACCGGACGGGTTAACTATGGCTACACCTTC. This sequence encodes CASSTGRVNYGYTF.

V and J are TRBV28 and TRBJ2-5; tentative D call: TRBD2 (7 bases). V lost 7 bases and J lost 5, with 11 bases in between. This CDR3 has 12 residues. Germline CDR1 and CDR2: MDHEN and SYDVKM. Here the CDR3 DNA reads TGTGCCAGCAAAGGGGGAGGGGAGACCCAGTACTTC. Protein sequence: CASKGGGETQYF.

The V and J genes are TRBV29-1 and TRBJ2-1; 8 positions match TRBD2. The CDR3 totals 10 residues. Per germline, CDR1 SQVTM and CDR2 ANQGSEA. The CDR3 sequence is CSAGGGEQFF. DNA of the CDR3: TGCAGTGCCGGGGGGGGTGAGCAGTTCTTC.

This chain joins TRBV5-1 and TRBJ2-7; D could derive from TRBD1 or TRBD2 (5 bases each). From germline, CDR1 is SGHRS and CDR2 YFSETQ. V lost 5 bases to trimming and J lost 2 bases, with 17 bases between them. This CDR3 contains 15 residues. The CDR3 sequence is CASRGGTGLTYEQYF. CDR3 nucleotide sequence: TGCGCCAGCAGGGGTGGTACAGGACTGACCTACGAGCAGTACTTC.

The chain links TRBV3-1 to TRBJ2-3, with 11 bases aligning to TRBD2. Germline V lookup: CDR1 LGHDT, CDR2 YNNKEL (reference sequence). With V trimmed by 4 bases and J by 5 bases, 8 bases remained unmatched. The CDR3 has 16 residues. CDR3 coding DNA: TGTGCCAGCAGCCTTAGCGGGAGGGCCTTTGGAGATACGCAGTATTTT. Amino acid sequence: CASSLSGRAFGDTQYF.

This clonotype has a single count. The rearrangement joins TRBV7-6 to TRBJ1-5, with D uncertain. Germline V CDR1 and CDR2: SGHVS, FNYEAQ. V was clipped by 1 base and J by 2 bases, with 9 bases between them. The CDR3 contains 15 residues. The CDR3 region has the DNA TGTGCCAGCAGCTTAGGCGCGTCGGGCAATCAGCCCCAGCATTTT. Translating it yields CASSLGASGNQPQHF.

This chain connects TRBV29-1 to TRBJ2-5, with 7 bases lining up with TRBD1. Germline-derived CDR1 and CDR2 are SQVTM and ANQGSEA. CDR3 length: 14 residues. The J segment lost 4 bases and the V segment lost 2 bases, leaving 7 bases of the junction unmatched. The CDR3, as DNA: TGCAGCGTTGAAACCCCAGGGGGACGAGAGACCCAGTACTTC. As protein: CSVETPGGRETQYF.

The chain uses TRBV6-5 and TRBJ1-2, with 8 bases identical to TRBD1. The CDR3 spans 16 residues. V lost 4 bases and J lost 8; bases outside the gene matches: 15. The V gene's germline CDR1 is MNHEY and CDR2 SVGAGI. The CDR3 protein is CASSSSSQGASGGYTF. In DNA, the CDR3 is TGTGCCAGCAGTTCCTCCTCGCAGGGGGCTTCGGGAGGCTACACCTTC.

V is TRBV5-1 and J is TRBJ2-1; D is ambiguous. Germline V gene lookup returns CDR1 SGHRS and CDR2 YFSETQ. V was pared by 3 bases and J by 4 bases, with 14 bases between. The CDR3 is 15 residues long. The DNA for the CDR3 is TGCGCCAGCAGCTCGCAGAGGACGCAGTACAATGAGCAGTTCTTC. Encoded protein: CASSSQRTQYNEQFF.

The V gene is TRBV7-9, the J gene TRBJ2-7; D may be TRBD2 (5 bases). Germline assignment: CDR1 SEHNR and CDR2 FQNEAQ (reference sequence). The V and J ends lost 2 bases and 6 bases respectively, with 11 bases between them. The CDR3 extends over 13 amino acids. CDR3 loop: CASSLRGGGEQYF. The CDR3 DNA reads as TGTGCCAGCAGCTTAAGAGGAGGAGGCGAGCAGTACTTC. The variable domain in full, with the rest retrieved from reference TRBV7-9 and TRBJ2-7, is DTGVSQNPRHKITKRGQNVTFRCDPISEHNRLYWYRQTLGQGPEFLTYFQNEAQLEKSRLLSDRFSAERPKGSFSTLEIQRTEQGDSAMYLCASSLRGGGEQYFGPGTRLTVT.

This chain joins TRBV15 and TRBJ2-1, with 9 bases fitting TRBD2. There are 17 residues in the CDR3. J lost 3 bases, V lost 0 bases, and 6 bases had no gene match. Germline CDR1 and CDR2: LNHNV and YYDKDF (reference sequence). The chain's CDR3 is CATSRDRLAELYNEQFF. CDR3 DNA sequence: TGTGCCACCAGCAGAGATCGACTAGCGGAGCTCTACAATGAGCAGTTCTTC.

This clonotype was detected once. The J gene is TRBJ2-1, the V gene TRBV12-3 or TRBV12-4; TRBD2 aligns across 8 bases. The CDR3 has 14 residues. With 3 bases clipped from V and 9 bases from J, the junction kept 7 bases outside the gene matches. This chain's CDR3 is CASSLSAGGREQFF. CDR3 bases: TGTGCCAGCAGTTTGTCGGCGGGGGGTCGTGAGCAGTTCTTC.

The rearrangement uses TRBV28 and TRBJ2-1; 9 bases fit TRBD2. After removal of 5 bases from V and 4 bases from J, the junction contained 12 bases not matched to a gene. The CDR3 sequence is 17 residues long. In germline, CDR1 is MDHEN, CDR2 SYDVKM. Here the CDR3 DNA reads TGTGCCAGCAGTCCGCCAGCGGGAGGTCCGATATACAATGAGCAGTTCTTC. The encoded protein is CASSPPAGGPIYNEQFF.

CDR3 DNA: TGTGCCAGCAGCCAAGATCGTAGGACAGGGGAGGTAGATACGCAGTATTTT. Its protein is CASSQDRRTGEVDTQYF. The V gene is TRBV3-1, the J gene TRBJ2-3, with 9 bases matching TRBD1. The V and J ends lost 0 bases and 5 bases, in that order; junction bases with no gene match: 9. The CDR3 consists of 17 residues. CDR1 LGHDT and CDR2 YNNKEL come from the germline V gene (reference sequence).

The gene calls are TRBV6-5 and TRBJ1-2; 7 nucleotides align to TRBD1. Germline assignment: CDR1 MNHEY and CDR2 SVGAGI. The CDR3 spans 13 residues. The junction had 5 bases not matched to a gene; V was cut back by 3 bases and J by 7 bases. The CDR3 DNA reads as TGTGCCAGCAGTTATCGACAGGGTGGTGGCTACACCTTC. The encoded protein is CASSYRQGGGYTF.

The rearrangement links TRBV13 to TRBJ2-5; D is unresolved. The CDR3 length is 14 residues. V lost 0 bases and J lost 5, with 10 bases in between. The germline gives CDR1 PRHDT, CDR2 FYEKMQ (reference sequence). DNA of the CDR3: TGTGCCAGCAGCTTAGGGACAACCCGGGAGACCCAGTACTTC. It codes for CASSLGTTRETQYF. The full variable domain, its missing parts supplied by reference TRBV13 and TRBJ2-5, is AAGVIQSPRHLIKEKRETATLKCYPIPRHDTVYWYQQGPGQDPQFLISFYEKMQSDKGSIPDRFSAQQFSDYHSELNMSSLELGDSALYFCASSLGTTRETQYFGPGTRLLVL.

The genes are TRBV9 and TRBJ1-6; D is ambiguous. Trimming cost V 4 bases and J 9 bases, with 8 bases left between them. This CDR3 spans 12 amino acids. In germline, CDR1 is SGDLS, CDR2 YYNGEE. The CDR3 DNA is TGTGCCAGCAGCCTGGACGGTTCACCCCTCCACTTT. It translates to CASSLDGSPLHF.

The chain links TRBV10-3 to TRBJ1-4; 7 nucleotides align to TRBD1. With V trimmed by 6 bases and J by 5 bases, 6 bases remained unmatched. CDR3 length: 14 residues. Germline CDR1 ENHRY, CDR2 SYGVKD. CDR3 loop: CAIRAGTENEKLFF. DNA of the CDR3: TGTGCCATCAGGGCCGGGACAGAGAATGAAAAACTGTTTTTT.

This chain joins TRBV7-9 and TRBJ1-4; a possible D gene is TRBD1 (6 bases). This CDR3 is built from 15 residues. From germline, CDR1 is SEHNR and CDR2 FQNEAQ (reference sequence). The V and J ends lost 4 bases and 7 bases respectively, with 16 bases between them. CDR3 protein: CASSYLGTRGEKLFF. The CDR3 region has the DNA TGTGCCAGCAGCTACCTTGGGACAAGGGGTGAAAAACTGTTTTTT. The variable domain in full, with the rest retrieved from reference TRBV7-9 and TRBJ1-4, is DTGVSQNPRHKITKRGQNVTFRCDPISEHNRLYWYRQTLGQGPEFLTYFQNEAQLEKSRLLSDRFSAERPKGSFSTLEIQRTEQGDSAMYLCASSYLGTRGEKLFFGSGTQLSVL.

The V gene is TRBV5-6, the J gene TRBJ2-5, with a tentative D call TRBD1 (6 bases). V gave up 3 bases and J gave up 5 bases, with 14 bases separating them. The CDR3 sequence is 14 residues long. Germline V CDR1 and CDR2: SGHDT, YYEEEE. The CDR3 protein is CASSSGHPLETQYF. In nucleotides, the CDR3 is TGTGCCAGCAGCTCGGGACACCCTCTTGAGACCCAGTACTTC.

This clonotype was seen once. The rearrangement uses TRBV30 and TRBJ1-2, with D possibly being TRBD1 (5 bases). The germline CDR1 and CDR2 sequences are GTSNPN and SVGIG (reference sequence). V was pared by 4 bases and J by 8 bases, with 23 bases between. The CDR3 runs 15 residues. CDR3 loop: CAWISLRQGVGGYTF. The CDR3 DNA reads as TGTGCCTGGATCTCCCTTCGGCAGGGAGTAGGAGGCTACACCTTC.

The DNA for the CDR3 is TGTGCCAGCGATCCGGGACGGTACTATGGCTACACCTTC. Protein product: CASDPGRYYGYTF. The genes are TRBV28 and TRBJ1-2, with D possibly TRBD1 on 5 matching bases. This CDR3 is built from 13 residues. Germline V lookup: CDR1 MDHEN, CDR2 SYDVKM. V gave up 8 bases and J gave up 3 bases, with 13 bases separating them.

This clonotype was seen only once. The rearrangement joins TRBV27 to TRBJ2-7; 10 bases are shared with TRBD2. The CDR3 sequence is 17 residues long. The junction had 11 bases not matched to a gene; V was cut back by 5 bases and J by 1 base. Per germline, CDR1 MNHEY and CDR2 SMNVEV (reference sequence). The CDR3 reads CASSPRGLANGSYEQYF. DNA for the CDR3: TGTGCCAGCAGTCCCCGGGGACTAGCGAATGGTTCCTACGAGCAGTACTTC.

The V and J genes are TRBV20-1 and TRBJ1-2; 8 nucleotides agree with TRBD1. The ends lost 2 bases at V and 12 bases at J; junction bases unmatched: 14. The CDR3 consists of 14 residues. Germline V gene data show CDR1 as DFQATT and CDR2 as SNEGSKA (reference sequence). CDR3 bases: TGCAGTGCTAGACCGGATCAAGGCAGGGGGCGGCACACCTTC. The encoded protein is CSARPDQGRGRHTF.

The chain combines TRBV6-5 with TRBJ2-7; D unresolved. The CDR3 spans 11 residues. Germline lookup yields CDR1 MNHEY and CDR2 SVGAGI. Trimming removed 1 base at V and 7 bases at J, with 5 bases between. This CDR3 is CASSYLGEQYF. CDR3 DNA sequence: TGTGCCAGCAGTTACTTAGGAGAGCAGTACTTC.

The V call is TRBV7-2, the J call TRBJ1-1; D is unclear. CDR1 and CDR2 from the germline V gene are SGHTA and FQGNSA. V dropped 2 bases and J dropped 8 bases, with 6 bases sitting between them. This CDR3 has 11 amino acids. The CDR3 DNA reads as TGTGCCAGCAGCTTACCTGGGGAAGCTTTCTTT. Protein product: CASSLPGEAFF.

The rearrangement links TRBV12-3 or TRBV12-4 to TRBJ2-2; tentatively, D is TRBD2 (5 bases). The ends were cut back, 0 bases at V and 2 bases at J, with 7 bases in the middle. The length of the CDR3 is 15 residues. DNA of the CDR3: TGTGCCAGCAGTTTAGCTAGCGTAAACACCGGGGAGCTGTTTTTT. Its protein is CASSLASVNTGELFF.

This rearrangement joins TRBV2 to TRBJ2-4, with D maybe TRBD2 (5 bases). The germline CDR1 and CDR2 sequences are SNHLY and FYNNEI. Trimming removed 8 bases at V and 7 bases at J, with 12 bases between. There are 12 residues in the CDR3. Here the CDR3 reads CASLSGLNIQYF. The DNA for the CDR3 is TGTGCCAGCCTGTCGGGGTTGAACATTCAGTACTTC.

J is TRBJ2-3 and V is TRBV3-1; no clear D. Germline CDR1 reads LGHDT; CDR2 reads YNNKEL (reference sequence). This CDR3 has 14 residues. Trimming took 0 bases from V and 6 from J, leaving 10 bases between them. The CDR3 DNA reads TGTGCCAGCAGCCAAGATCAGTGGGCGGATACGCAGTATTTT. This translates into CASSQDQWADTQYF.

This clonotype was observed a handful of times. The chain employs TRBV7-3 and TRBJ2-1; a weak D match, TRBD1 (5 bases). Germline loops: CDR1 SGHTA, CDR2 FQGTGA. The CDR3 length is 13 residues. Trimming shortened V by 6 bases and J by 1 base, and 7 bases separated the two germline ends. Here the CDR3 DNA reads TGTGCCAGCAGTAGGGGATCCTACAATGAGCAGTTCTTC. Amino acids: CASSRGSYNEQFF.

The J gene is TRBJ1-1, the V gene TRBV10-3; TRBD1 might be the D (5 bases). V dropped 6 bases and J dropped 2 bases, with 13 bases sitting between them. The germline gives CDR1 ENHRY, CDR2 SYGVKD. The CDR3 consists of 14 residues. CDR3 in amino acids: CAIRPRDSNTEAFF. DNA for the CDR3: TGTGCCATCAGACCCCGGGACTCAAACACTGAAGCTTTCTTT.